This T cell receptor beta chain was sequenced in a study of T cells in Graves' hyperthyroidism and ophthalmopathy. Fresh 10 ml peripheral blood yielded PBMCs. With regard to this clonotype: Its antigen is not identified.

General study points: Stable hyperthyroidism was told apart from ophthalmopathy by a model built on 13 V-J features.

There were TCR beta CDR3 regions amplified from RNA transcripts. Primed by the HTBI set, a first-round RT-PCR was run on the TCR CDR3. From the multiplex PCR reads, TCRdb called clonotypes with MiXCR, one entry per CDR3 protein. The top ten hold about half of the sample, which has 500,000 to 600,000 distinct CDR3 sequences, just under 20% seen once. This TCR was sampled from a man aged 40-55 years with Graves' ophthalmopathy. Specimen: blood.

The CDR3 coding sequence is TGTGCCAGCGGTACCCCGGTAACCGGGGAGCTGTTTTTT. Its protein is CASGTPVTGELFF. This sequence joins TRBV28 and TRBJ2-2; the D is unclear. The CDR3 sequence is 13 residues long. V lost 8 bases and J lost 5, with 12 bases in between. Germline CDR1 MDHEN, CDR2 SYDVKM. Full variable domain (remainder filled in from reference TRBV28 and TRBJ2-2): DVKVTQSSRYLVKRTGEKVFLECVQDMDHENMFWYRQDPGLGLRLIYFSYDVKMKEKGDIPEGYSVSREKKERFSLILESASTNQTSMYLCASGTPVTGELFFGEGSRLTVL.